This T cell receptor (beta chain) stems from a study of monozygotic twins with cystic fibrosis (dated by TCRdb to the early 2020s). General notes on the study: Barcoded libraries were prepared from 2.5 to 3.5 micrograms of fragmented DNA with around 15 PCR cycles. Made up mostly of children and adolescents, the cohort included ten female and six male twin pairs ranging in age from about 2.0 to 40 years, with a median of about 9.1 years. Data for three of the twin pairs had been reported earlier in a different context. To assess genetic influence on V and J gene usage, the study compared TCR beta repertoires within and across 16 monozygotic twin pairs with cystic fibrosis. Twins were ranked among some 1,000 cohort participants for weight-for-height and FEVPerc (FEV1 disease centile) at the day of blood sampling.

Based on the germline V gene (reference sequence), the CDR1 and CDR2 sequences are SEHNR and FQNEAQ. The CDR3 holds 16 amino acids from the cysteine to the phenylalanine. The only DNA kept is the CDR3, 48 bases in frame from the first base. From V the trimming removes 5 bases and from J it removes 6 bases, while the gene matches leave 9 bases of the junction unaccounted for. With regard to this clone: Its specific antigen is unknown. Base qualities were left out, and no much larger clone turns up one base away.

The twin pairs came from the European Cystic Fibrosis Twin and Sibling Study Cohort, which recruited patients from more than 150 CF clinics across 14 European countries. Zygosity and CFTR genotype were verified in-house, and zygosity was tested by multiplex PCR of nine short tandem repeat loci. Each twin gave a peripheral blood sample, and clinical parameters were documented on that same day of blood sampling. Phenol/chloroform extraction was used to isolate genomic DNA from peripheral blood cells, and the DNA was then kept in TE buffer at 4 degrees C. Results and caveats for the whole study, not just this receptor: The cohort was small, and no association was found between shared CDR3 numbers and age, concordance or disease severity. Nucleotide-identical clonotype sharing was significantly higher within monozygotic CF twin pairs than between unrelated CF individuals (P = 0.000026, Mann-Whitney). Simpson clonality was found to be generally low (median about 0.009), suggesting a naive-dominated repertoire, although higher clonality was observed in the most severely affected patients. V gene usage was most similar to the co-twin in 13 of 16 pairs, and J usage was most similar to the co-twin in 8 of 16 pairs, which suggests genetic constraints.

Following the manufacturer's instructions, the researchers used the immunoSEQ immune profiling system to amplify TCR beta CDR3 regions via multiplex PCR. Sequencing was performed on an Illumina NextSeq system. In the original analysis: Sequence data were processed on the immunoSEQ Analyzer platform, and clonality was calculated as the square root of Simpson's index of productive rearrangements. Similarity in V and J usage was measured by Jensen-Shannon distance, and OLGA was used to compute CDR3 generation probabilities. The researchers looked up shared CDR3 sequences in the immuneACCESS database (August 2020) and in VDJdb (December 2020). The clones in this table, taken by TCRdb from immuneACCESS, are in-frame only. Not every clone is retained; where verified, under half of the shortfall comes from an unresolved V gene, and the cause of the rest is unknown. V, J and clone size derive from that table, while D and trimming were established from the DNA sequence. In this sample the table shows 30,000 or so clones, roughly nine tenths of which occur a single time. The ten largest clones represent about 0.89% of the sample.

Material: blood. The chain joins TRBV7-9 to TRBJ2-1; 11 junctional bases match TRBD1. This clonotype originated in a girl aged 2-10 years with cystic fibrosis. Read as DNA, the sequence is TGTGCCAGCAGCGAGGACAGGGGGCGAACGGCCAATGAGCAGTTCTTC. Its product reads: CASSEDRGRTANEQFF.